This T cell receptor (beta chain) was sequenced during a study of beta chain features in type 1 diabetes (dated by TCRdb to the late 2010s). Background on the whole study: Mean age, gender distribution, total cell number and subset yield did not differ between patients and healthy donors. A total of 100 million to 110 million sorted cells were examined across all samples, and a strong correlation was observed between cell number per subset and RNA yield. The study compared TCRB repertoires of sorted circulating CD4+ T cell subsets between recently diagnosed type 1 diabetes patients and matched healthy donors. Regulatory and stem cell-like memory subsets were obtained from only 8 patients and roughly 8 healthy donors, while naive and central memory subsets were obtained from all 28 donors.

The CDR3 starts with the cysteine, ends with the phenylalanine, and has 16 residues. CDR3 DNA is the only sequence kept; it has 48 bases, read in frame from the first base. As encoded in the germline V gene, CDR1 is SGDLS while CDR2 is YYNGEE. The germline V end is reduced by 2 bases and the J end by 1 base; junction bases left unmatched: 5. From each donor, a single peripheral blood sample of 90 to 150 mL on average was drawn into heparinised tubes. Using a panel that included CD45RO, CCR7, CD25, CD127, CD95 and CD27, naive, central memory, regulatory and stem cell-like memory CD4+ T cells were sorted on a BD FACSAria II. Every sorted population had a purity above 98%. Right away, PBMCs were isolated by Lymphoprep density gradient centrifugation and were stained directly, with no culture step. To minimize batch effects, samples were stained and sorted in pairs, one healthy donor with one patient per experiment.

This clone has just a few counts. This clone's antigen is unknown. Qualities for individual bases were not recorded, and no much larger clone is one base off. General conclusions and limits of the study: HLA sub-analyses involved small numbers of individuals, so any influence of HLA type on TCRB rearrangement remained unresolved. Naive, central memory and regulatory TCRB repertoires appeared more similar among patients than among healthy donors. Patients with type 1 diabetes made fewer insertions and deleted more nucleotides at VDJ recombination sites, implying thymic rearrangement abnormalities. Type 1 diabetes patients showed a moderate but significant shortening of TCRB CDR3 length in all four CD4+ subsets. PCR may preferentially amplify shorter templates, but because patient and control samples were amplified and corrected together, any resulting skew would affect both groups equally. Because cDNA rather than genomic DNA was sequenced, highly expressing activated cells could have been over-represented, although no difference in activation and CD3 levels was found between groups.

The High Capacity cDNA Reverse Transcription Kit was used to reverse transcribe all of the isolated RNA, meaning that expressed TCRB transcripts were what got sequenced. Deep immunoSEQ sequencing was applied to naive, central memory and regulatory T cell samples, giving an average of roughly 3.5 million total reads per sample. Sorted cells were lysed in RLT buffer and RNA was extracted with DNase-treated RNeasy Micro or Mini kits, depending on cell number. Each cell subset was processed separately to prevent cross-contamination, with patient and healthy donor samples processed together. Using the immunoSEQ multiplex PCR, TCRB sequences were amplified from cDNA into 87-bp fragments spanning the CDR3 region. Amplicons were sequenced on the Illumina HiSeq platform. In the paper's pipeline: PCR bias was computationally corrected using synthetic template baselines, reads within Hamming distance 2 were collapsed, and singletons that could not be merged were discarded. Reads were aligned against IMGT to assign V, D and J genes, CDR3 length and insertions or deletions at six rearrangement sites. Within each subset, clonotype counts were normalized to the number of sorted cells before true diversity and Gini coefficients were calculated with the tcR R package. Repertoire sharing was quantified using the overlap coefficient calculated on TCRB nucleotide sequences. Out-of-frame TCRB sequences from naive cells were analyzed to stand in for the pre-selection repertoire. Held by TCRdb, this immuneACCESS table contains in-frame sequences only and omits some clones. Under half of the omission traces to an unresolved V gene where checked; the cause of the rest is unknown. The V and J calls and clone size come from that table; D and trimming were worked out from the DNA. For this sample there are some 700,000 clones; over 10% appear just once. Approximately 0.022% of the sample is taken by the ten largest.

The sequence is built from TRBV9 and TRBJ2-5; 10 of the junction bases match TRBD2. The TCR was taken from a man between 18 and 29 years old with type 1 diabetes. Sequencing was performed on naive CD4+ T cells from blood. The cell subset or site label on this specimen signifies: true naive CD4+ T cells. The encoded CDR3 is CASSVGSGGTQETQYF. The DNA is as follows: TGTGCCAGCAGCGTCGGTAGCGGGGGGACCCAAGAGACCCAGTACTTC.